The rows below give T cell receptor beta chains drawn from one sample of a study of T cell repertoires in cytomegalovirus infection. TCRdb re-called the reads through MiXCR, storing one row per CDR3 protein. The sample lists about 360,000 distinct CDR3 sequences; 18% were seen once. Sequences were obtained from PBMCs. These receptors all stem from a human donor in good health (CMV status not recorded). Some clones in this sample may be carry-over from other donors' samples. Both conserved end residues are part of each CDR3. D genes are given only for firm matches. A row's size may be missing; if present it is once, few, many or a size class.

TRBJ2-1 - - TRBV6-8 13 CASSLSLGNEQFF TGTGCCAGCAGTTTGTCACTCGGCAATGAGCAGTTCTTC
TRBJ1-3 - few TRBV7-8 16 CASSLSSRSSGNTIYF TGTGCCAGCAGCTTAAGTTCCAGGAGCTCTGGAAACACCATATATTTT
TRBJ2-3 - - TRBV20-1 15 CSAREKGGGTDTQYF TGCAGTGCTAGAGAAAAGGGGGGAGGCACAGATACGCAGTATTTT
TRBJ1-5 TRBD1 many TRBV11-2 15 CASSLTGDSNQPQHF TGTGCCAGCAGCTTAACAGGGGATAGCAATCAGCCCCAGCATTTT
TRBJ2-6 - many TRBV27 16 CASSLFSLSGANVLTF TGTGCCAGCAGTTTGTTTTCCCTCTCTGGGGCCAACGTCCTGACTTTC
TRBJ2-7 TRBD1 - TRBV10-1 15 CASSDRTGWTYEQYF TGCGCCAGCAGTGACAGGACAGGCTGGACCTACGAGCAGTACTTC
TRBJ2-3 TRBD2 many TRBV7-3 17 CASSAFPRGGLTDTQYF TGTGCCAGCAGCGCGTTCCCCCGGGGGGGCCTAACAGATACGCAGTATTTT
TRBJ2-3 TRBD1 few TRBV11-3 15 CASSLGWTGDDTQYF TGTGCCAGCAGCTTAGGTTGGACAGGGGATGATACGCAGTATTTT
TRBJ1-1 - few TRBV5-1 12 CASSLYVGEAFF TGCGCCAGCAGCTTGTACGTGGGAGAAGCTTTCTTT
TRBJ2-7 - few TRBV7-9 12 CASSASPYEQYF TGTGCCAGCAGCGCCAGTCCCTACGAGCAGTACTTC